What follows are 4 T cell receptor beta chains derived from one specimen sequenced in a study of T cell responses to AZD1222 COVID-19 vaccine. Libraries were prepared by immunoSEQ multiplex PCR; TCRdb keeps only in-frame clonotypes and omits some of them. The data hold under 200,000 clones, with roughly 91% observed a single time. The sequencing used peripheral blood, collected 28 days after the second AZD1222 dose. These receptors originate from an adult who received the AZD1222 COVID-19 vaccine.

About this clone: An end of the junction does not agree with germline; a read error may underlie this. This specimen includes other DNA sequences encoding the same CDR3. The J gene is TRBJ2-1, the V gene TRBV29-1; D unclear. CDR1 is SQVTM and CDR2 is ANQGSEA in the germline V gene. The CDR3 covers 11 residues. The CDR3 nucleotides are TGCAGCGTAGAAGGGTACAATGAGCAGTTCTTC. This translates into CSVEGYNEQFF.

V and J are TRBV3-1 (or the pseudogene TRBV3-2) and TRBJ1-6; TRBD1 matches at 8 bases. The CDR3 sequence is 15 residues long. CDR1 LGHDT and CDR2 YNNKEL come from the germline V gene (reference sequence). J lost 6 bases, V lost 3 bases, and 4 bases had no gene match. In DNA, the CDR3 is TGTGCCAGCAGCCACCCGGGACAGGCTAATTCACCCCTCCACTTT. Translation gives CASSHPGQANSPLHF.

The chain employs TRBV19 and TRBJ2-7; tentatively, D is TRBD2 (6 bases). Germline V gene lookup returns CDR1 LNHDA and CDR2 SQIVND (reference sequence). The V end was cut by 7 bases, the J end by 3 bases, with 16 bases between. This CDR3 spans 14 amino acids. The CDR3 DNA sequence: TGTGCCAGTACCCCAGGTAGCGGCAACTACGAGCAGTACTTC. Protein sequence: CASTPGSGNYEQYF.

The V and J genes are TRBV5-6 and TRBJ2-7, with D possibly being TRBD2 (7 bases). CDR3 length: 14 residues. Per the germline V gene, CDR1 is SGHDT and CDR2 is YYEEEE. V was pared by 6 bases and J by 7 bases, with 20 bases between. CDR3 in amino acids: CASMGGLDLREQYF. The CDR3 nucleotides read TGTGCCAGCATGGGGGGGCTAGACCTACGGGAGCAGTACTTC.